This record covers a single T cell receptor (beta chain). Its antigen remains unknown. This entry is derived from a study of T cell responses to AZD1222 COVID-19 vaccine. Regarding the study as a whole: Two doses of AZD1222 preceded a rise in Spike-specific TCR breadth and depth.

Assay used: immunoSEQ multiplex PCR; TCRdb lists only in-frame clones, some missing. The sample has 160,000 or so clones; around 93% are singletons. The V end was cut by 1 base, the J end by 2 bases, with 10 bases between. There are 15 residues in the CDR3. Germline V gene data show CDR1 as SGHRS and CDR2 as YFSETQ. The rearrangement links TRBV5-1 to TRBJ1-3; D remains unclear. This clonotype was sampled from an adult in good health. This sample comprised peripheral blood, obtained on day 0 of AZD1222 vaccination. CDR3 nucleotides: TGCGCCAGCAGCTTGAGTTCGGGTGCTGGAAACACCATATATTTT. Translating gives CASSLSSGAGNTIYF.